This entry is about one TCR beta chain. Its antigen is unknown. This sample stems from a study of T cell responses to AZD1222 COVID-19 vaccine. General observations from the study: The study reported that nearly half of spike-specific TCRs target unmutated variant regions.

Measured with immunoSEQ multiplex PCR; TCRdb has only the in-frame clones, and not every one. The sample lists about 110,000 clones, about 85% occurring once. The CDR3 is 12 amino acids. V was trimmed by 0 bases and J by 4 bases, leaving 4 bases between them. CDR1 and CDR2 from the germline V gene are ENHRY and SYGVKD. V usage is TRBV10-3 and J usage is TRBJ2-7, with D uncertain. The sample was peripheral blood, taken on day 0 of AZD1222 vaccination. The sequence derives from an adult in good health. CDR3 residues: CAISESIYEQYF. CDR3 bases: TGTGCCATCAGTGAGTCGATTTACGAGCAGTACTTC.